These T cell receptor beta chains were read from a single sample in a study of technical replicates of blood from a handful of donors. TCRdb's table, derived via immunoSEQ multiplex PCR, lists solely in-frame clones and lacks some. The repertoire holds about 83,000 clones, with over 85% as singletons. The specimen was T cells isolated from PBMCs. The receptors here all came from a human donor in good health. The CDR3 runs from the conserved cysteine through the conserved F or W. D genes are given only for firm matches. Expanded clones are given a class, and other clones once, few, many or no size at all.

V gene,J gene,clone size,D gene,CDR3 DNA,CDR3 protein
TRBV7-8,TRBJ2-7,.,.,TGTGCCAGCAGCCCACTTCTTTCCTACGAGCAGTACTTC,CASSPLLSYEQYF
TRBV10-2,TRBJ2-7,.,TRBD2,TGCGCCAGCAGTGACACGTTAAAGTGGCAGCGGGAGTTCTACGAGCAGTACTTC,CASSDTLKWQREFYEQYF
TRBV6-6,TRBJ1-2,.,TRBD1,TGTGCCAGCAGTTTTCGACAGGGTTTGACGGACTATGGCTACACCTTC,CASSFRQGLTDYGYTF
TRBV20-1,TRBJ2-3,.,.,TGCAGTGCTCTTCGCGGGGATACGCAGTATTTT,CSALRGDTQYF
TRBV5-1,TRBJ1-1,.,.,TGCGCCAGCAGCTTGGGGCAGGGCGATATGAACACTGAAGCTTTCTTT,CASSLGQGDMNTEAFF
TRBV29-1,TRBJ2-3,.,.,TGCAGGGTGGAGGGTGTGGGTATAGGCGGCACAGATACGCAGTATTTT,CRVEGVGIGGTDTQYF
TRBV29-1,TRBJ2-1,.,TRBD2,TGCAGCGTTGAGGTCTCAAGCGGGGGGGCCTACAATGAGCAGTTCTTC,CSVEVSSGGAYNEQFF
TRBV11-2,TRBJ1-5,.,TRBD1,TGTGCCAGCAGCCCCGGGACAGGGGGTCAGCCCCAGCATTTT,CASSPGTGGQPQHF
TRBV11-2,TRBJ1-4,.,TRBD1,TGTGCCAGCCAAAGGACAGGGGGGGAGGAAAAACTGTTTTTT,CASQRTGGEEKLFF
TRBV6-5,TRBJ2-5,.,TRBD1,TGTGCCAGCAGTTCTAACCCAGGGGGACAGGGGGAGACCCAGTACTTC,CASSSNPGGQGETQYF
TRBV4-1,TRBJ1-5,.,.,TGCGCCAGCAGCCGGACCCGGACAGTATGGGATCAGCCCCAGCATTTT,CASSRTRTVWDQPQHF
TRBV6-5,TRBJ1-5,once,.,TGTGCCAGCAGTTACTTAGGCGGCATTGGTCAACCCCAGCATTTT,CASSYLGGIGQPQHF
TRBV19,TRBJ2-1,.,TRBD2,TGTGCCAGTACGACCGGGACTAGCGGAAACAATGAGCAGTTCTTC,CASTTGTSGNNEQFF
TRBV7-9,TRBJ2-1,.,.,TGTGCCAGCAGCTTAACCGGCCAGGTGAACAATGAGCAGTTCTTC,CASSLTGQVNNEQFF
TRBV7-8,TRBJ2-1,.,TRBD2,TGTGCCAGCAGCCCGGGACTAGCGGAATACAATGAGCAGTTCTTC,CASSPGLAEYNEQFF
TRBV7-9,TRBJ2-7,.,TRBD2,TGTGCCAGCAGCTTAGTGGCCTGGGGTAGCGGGATGGAGCAGTACTTC,CASSLVAWGSGMEQYF
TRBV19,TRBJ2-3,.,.,TGTGCCAGTAGTATAAATCAGGGGCGGAGGGATACGCAGTATTTT,CASSINQGRRDTQYF
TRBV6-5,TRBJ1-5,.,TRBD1,TGTGCCAGCAGTTGGGACAGGGTAGGTCAGCCCCAGCATTTT,CASSWDRVGQPQHF
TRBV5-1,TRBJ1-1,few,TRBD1,TGCGCCAGCAGCTCTACAGGGGAACGCACTGAAGCTTTCTTT,CASSSTGERTEAFF
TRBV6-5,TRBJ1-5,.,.,TGTGCCAGCAGGGGGGGAGGACGCCAGAATCAGCCCCAGCATTTT,CASRGGGRQNQPQHF
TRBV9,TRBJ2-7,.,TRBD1,TGTGCCAGCAGCATGGGACAGGCGATCTGGGACGAGCAGTACTTC,CASSMGQAIWDEQYF
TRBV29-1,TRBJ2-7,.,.,TGCAGCGTTGAGGCAGGGTTAATGAACGAGCAGTACTTC,CSVEAGLMNEQYF
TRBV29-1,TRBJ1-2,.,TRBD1,TGCAGCGTCCAGGGGGGCGCGGGAGGCTACACCTTC,CSVQGGAGGYTF
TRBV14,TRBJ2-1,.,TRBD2,TGTGCCAGCAGCCATCTAGCGGGAGACAACAATGAGCAGTTCTTC,CASSHLAGDNNEQFF
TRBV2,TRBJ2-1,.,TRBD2,TGTGCCAGCAATCCCGGGACTACTTACAATGAGCAGTTCTTC,CASNPGTTYNEQFF
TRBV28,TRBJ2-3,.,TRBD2,TGTGCCAGCAGGCGTTTAGCGGGATCCACAGATACGCAGTATTTT,CASRRLAGSTDTQYF
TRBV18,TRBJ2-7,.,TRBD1,TGTGCCAGCTCACCAAGAATTACCGGGACAGGGGTACACGAGCAGTACTTC,CASSPRITGTGVHEQYF
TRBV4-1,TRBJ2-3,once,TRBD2,TGCGCCAGCAGCCAAAATCCTTTAGAGCGGGGGCCCACAGATACGCAGTATTTT,CASSQNPLERGPTDTQYF
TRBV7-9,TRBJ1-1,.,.,TGTGCCAGCAGCCAGGGGAGGGGCAACACTGAAGCTTTCTTT,CASSQGRGNTEAFF
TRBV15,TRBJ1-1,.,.,TGTGCCACCAGCAGAGTCCCCGCCGGCAGGCGATATGAAGCTTTCTTT,CATSRVPAGRRYEAFF
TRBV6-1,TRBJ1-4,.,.,TGTGCCAGCAGTGAAGCGGGACAATTAGGAAAACTGTTTTTT,CASSEAGQLGKLFF
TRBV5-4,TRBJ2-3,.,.,TGTGCCAGCAGCTTGGTGGGGCCAGATACGCAGTATTTT,CASSLVGPDTQYF
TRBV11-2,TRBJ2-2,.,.,TGTGCCAGCAGCTCCACCTCCGGGAGCACCGGGGAGCTGTTTTTT,CASSSTSGSTGELFF
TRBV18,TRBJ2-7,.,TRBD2,TGTGCCAGCTCACCACCTAGCGGGAGCTCCTACGAGCAGTACTTC,CASSPPSGSSYEQYF
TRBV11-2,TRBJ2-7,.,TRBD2,TGTGCCAGCAGCTCCTACCTCGGGCGGGGGGCCTACGAGCAGTACTTC,CASSSYLGRGAYEQYF
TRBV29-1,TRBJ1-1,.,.,TGCAGCGTGACAGGCACCTTTACCTTGAACACTGAAGCTTTCTTT,CSVTGTFTLNTEAFF
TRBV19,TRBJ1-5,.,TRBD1,TGTGCCAGAGGAAATCGGACAGGGGTAAATAATCAGCCCCAGCATTTT,CARGNRTGVNNQPQHF
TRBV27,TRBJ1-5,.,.,TGTGCCAGCAGGGCCCGGGGATCTAGCAATCAGCCCCAGCATTTT,CASRARGSSNQPQHF
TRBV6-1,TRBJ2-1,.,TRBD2,TGTGCCAGCAGTGAAAAAGGGGCTAGCGGGAGGGCCTTCTCGAATGAGCAGTTCTTC,CASSEKGASGRAFSNEQFF
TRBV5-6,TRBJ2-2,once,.,TGTGCCAGCAGCTGGGGCAGTAACACCGGGGAGCTGTTTTTT,CASSWGSNTGELFF
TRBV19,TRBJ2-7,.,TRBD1,TGTGCCAGTAGTATCGACACCGGGACAGTCTACGAGCAGTACTTC,CASSIDTGTVYEQYF